These 18 T cell receptor beta chains were sequenced from one sample in a study of cytomegalovirus exposure and HLA in healthy donors. In the PCR, 60 Vbeta and 13 Jbeta primers were used. Assay used: immunoSEQ multiplex PCR; TCRdb lists only in-frame clones, some missing. This table has about 92,000 clones, over 70% appearing once. The sequencing sample was made of PBMCs. These receptors came from a man between 45 and 60 years old in good health and CMV-seropositive.

The chain couples TRBV27 to TRBJ2-3; 8 bases map to TRBD2. CDR1 is MNHEY, CDR2 SMNVEV, per germline (reference sequence). J gave up 6 bases and V 0 bases, and 5 bases lay outside the gene matches. CDR3 length: 15 residues. Here the CDR3 reads CASSLSGGGRDTQYF. CDR3 sequence (DNA): TGTGCCAGCAGTTTATCGGGCGGGGGGAGGGATACGCAGTATTTT.

This clone was seen just once. This sequence joins TRBV6-1 and TRBJ2-2; a weak D match, TRBD1 (5 bases). Trimming removed 6 bases from V and 6 bases from J, with 11 bases in between. Looked up from germline, CDR1 is MNHNS and CDR2 is SASEGT. The CDR3 consists of 13 residues. The CDR3 DNA follows: TGTGCCAGCAGGACGGTGGGGCCCGGGGAGCTGTTTTTT. It yields the protein CASRTVGPGELFF.

The chain combines TRBV7-3 with TRBJ2-3; D is possibly TRBD1 (5 bases). V was shortened by 5 bases and J by 2 bases, with 14 bases between the two germline ends. CDR1 and CDR2 from the germline V gene are SGHTA and FQGTGA. The CDR3 length is 15 residues. This chain's CDR3 is CASSATRQYTDTQYF. Here the CDR3 DNA reads TGTGCCAGCAGCGCCACCCGACAGTACACAGATACGCAGTATTTT.

The rearrangement links TRBV5-6 to TRBJ1-5; D uncertain. Between the trimmed V and J ends, which lost 1 base and 1 base, there was a span of 6 bases. From germline, CDR1 is SGHDT and CDR2 YYEEEE. This CDR3 contains 14 residues. Here the CDR3 DNA reads TGTGCCAGCAGCTTGTCCCCGAGCAATCAGCCCCAGCATTTT. Translation: CASSLSPSNQPQHF.

The rearrangement links TRBV5-6 to TRBJ1-2; D is uncertain. Germline-derived CDR1 and CDR2 are SGHDT and YYEEEE. The length of the CDR3 is 15 residues. The V and J ends lost 4 bases and 4 bases respectively, with 17 bases between them. This chain's CDR3 is CASSPWEGQVYGYTF. The CDR3 DNA reads TGTGCCAGCAGCCCGTGGGAGGGTCAAGTCTATGGCTACACCTTC.

The chain uses TRBV23-1 and TRBJ2-7, with a tentative D call TRBD1 (6 bases). TRBV23-1 is filed as an ORF, its function uncertain. Trimming left V 5 bases short and J 5 bases short, with 13 bases between. The CDR3 runs to 13 residues. The CDR3, as DNA: TGCGCCAGCAGTATTTTCCGGGACAACGAGCAGTACTTC. It specifies CASSIFRDNEQYF.

With respect to this clone: Within the sample, other DNA sequences also encode this same CDR3. The rearrangement joins TRBV6-4 to TRBJ1-6, with 8 bases lining up with TRBD1. Germline trimming cut 7 bases from V and 5 bases from J; bases unmatched to any gene: 7. Germline V gene data show CDR1 as MRHNA and CDR2 as SNTAGT. The CDR3 totals 15 residues. This chain's CDR3 is CASTYRTGNNSPLHF. The CDR3 coding sequence is TGTGCCAGCACCTATCGGACAGGGAATAATTCACCCCTCCACTTT.

This clone showed up just once. In DNA, the CDR3 is TGCGCCAGCAGCCAAATGGGCAGGGAAAGGAATGAGCAGTTCTTC. Its translation is CASSQMGRERNEQFF. V usage is TRBV4-1 and J usage is TRBJ2-1, with a weak D call TRBD1 (5 bases). Germline V gene data show CDR1 as MGHRA and CDR2 as YSYEKL. The CDR3 has 15 residues. The V and J ends lost 2 bases and 7 bases respectively, with 15 bases between them.

This chain links TRBV7-9 with TRBJ2-5; D gene ambiguous. The germline V gene has CDR1 SEHNR and CDR2 FQNEAQ (reference sequence). The CDR3 extends over 15 amino acids. Trimming stripped 0 bases from V and 5 bases from J, with 13 bases between. The CDR3 loop is CASSLALSTGETQYF. DNA for the CDR3: TGTGCCAGCAGCTTAGCGCTAAGCACCGGGGAGACCCAGTACTTC. The whole variable domain, filled in from reference TRBV7-9 and TRBJ2-5, reads DTGVSQNPRHKITKRGQNVTFRCDPISEHNRLYWYRQTLGQGPEFLTYFQNEAQLEKSRLLSDRFSAERPKGSFSTLEIQRTEQGDSAMYLCASSLALSTGETQYFGPGTRLLVL.

The rearrangement joins TRBV14 to TRBJ2-1, with 7 bases lining up with TRBD1. The CDR3 has 14 amino acids. J lost 7 bases, V lost 3 bases, and 6 bases had no gene match. The germline V gene encodes CDR1 SGHDN and CDR2 FVKESK. The CDR3 reads CASSQFNRGNEQFF. The CDR3 DNA follows: TGTGCCAGCAGCCAGTTTAACAGGGGAAATGAGCAGTTCTTC.

The chain uses TRBV19 and TRBJ2-5, with no clear D. V lost 3 bases to trimming and J lost 3 bases, with 5 bases between them. The germline CDR1 and CDR2 sequences are LNHDA and SQIVND (reference sequence). The CDR3 runs 12 residues. Here the CDR3 DNA reads TGTGCCAGTAGTATTCGGGAAGAGACCCAGTACTTC. Residues: CASSIREETQYF.

V usage is TRBV30 and J usage is TRBJ2-2, with D perhaps matching TRBD1 (6 bases). Looked up from germline, CDR1 is GTSNPN and CDR2 is SVGIG (reference sequence). V gave up 7 bases and J gave up 6 bases, with 9 bases separating them. This CDR3 comprises 11 residues. For the CDR3, the DNA is TGTGCCTTACAGGGTCCCGGGGAGCTGTTTTTT. Its protein product is CALQGPGELFF.

This rearrangement joins TRBV27 to TRBJ2-7; maybe TRBD2 (6 bases). Germline-derived CDR1 and CDR2 are MNHEY and SMNVEV (reference sequence). Deletions cut 4 bases from V and 6 bases from J, with 13 bases between. This CDR3 comprises 13 residues. CDR3 protein: CASSSSLAIEQYF. The CDR3 DNA follows: TGTGCCAGCAGTTCCTCACTAGCCATCGAGCAGTACTTC.

On this clone itself: Its ends do not fully match the called genes, so a read error is possible. Here the CDR3 DNA reads TGTGCCAGCAGTTACTCCGAGGCAGGGTACCAAGAGACTCAGTACTTC. This sequence encodes CASSYSEAGYQETQYF. The chain uses TRBV6-6 and TRBJ2-5; D might be TRBD1 (5 bases). The V gene's germline CDR1 is MNHNY and CDR2 SVGAGI (reference sequence). The CDR3 contains 16 residues.

This clone appeared a few times. This chain links TRBV4-1 with TRBJ1-5, with 7 bases matching TRBD1. CDR1 and CDR2 from the germline V gene are MGHRA and YSYEKL. This CDR3 contains 16 residues. Trimming cost V 2 bases and J 3 bases; bases outside gene matches: 7. DNA of the CDR3: TGCGCCAGCAGCCAACCTTCGGGACAGTTCAATCAGCCCCAGCATTTT. Its protein product is CASSQPSGQFNQPQHF.

The gene calls are TRBV28 and TRBJ2-7; D gene ambiguous. V was cut by 7 bases and J by 3 bases, with 19 bases left in between. This CDR3 region has 15 residues. CDR1 MDHEN and CDR2 SYDVKM come from the germline V gene. This CDR3 is CASITGLQSSYEQYF. The CDR3 nucleotides are TGTGCCAGCATTACCGGGTTGCAATCCAGCTACGAGCAGTACTTC.

The gene calls are TRBV19 and TRBJ1-3, with D perhaps TRBD1 (5 bases). V was pared by 10 bases and J by 2 bases, with 15 bases between. Germline CDR1 LNHDA, CDR2 SQIVND (reference sequence). The CDR3 runs 14 residues. CDR3 nucleotides: TGTGCCACCAAAGGCAGGGCCACTGGAAACACCATATATTTT. It translates to CATKGRATGNTIYF.

The chain has TRBV19 and TRBJ2-7; no definite D call. V was cut by 6 bases and J by 0 bases, with 15 bases left in between. The CDR3 is made up of 15 amino acids. Germline CDR1 reads LNHDA; CDR2 reads SQIVND (reference sequence). CDR3: CASSALGSASYEQYF. The CDR3, as DNA: TGTGCCAGTAGCGCTCTTGGCTCTGCCTCCTACGAGCAGTACTTC.